This paragraph reports one T cell receptor beta chain. The data belong to a study of tumour-infiltrating T cells in Burkitt lymphoma. Across the study: Survival, overall and progression-free, tracked with productive clonality.

TCRdb's copy holds only in-frame clones and misses some; the assay was immunoSEQ multiplex PCR. The sample holds 14,000 or so clones, 30% seen once. The V segment lost 3 bases and the J segment 6 bases; nucleotides outside the gene matches: 3. Germline-derived CDR1 and CDR2 are KGHSH and LQKENI. The CDR3 sequence is 15 residues long. The TCR sequence derives from a human donor with diffuse large B-cell lymphoma. Input material: tumor tissue. The rearrangement joins TRBV18 to TRBJ2-3; TRBD2 matches 13 bases. Here the CDR3 reads CASSPGLAGVDTQYF. CDR3 bases: TGTGCCAGCTCACCCGGACTAGCGGGAGTGGATACGCAGTATTTT.